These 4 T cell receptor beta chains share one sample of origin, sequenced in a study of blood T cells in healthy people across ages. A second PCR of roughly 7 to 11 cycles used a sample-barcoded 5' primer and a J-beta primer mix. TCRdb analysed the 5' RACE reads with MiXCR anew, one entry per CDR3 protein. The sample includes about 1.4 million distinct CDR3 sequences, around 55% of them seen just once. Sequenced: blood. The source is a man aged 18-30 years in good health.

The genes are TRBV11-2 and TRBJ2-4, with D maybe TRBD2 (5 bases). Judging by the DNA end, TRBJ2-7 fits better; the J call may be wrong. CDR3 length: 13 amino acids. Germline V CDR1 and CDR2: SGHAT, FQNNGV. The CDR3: CASSFTRNYEQYF. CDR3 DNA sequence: TGTGCCAGCAGCTTTACTAGGAACTACGAGCAGTACTTC.

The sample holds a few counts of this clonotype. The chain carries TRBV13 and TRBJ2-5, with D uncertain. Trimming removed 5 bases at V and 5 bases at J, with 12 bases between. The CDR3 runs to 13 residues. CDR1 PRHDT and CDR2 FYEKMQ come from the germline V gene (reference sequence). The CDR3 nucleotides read TGTGCCAGCAGCCTTACAAACGCCGAGACCCAGTACTTC. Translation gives CASSLTNAETQYF.

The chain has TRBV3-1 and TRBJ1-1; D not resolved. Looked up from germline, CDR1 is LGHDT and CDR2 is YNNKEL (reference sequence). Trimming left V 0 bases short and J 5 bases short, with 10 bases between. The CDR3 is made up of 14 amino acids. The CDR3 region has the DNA TGTGCCAGCAGCCAAGACAGCCTTCTAACTGAAGCTTTCTTT. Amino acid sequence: CASSQDSLLTEAFF.

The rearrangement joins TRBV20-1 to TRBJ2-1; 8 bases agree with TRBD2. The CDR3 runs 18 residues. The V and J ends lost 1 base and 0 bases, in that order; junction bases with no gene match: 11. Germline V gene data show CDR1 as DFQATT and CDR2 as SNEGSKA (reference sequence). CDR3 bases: TGCAGTGCTAGAGCAATGGCGGGAGGTCTCCGCTCCTACAATGAGCAGTTCTTC. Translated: CSARAMAGGLRSYNEQFF.